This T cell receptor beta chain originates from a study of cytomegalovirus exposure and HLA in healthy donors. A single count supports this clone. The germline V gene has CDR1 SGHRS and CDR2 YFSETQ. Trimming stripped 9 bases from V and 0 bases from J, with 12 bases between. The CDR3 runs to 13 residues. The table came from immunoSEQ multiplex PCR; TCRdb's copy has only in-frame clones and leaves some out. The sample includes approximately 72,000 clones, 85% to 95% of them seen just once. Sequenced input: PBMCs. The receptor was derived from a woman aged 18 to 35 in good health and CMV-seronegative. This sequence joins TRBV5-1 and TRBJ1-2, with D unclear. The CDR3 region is CATAPVSNYGYTF. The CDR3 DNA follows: TGCGCCACCGCCCCGGTTTCTAACTATGGCTACACCTTC.